Listed below are T cell receptor beta chains from one sample, sequenced in a study of T cell responses to AZD1222 COVID-19 vaccine. TCRdb's copy holds only in-frame clones and misses some; the assay was immunoSEQ multiplex PCR. The repertoire holds some 170,000 clones, with about nine tenths as singletons. This specimen consisted of peripheral blood, obtained 28 days after the second dose of the MenACWY control vaccine. These receptors were collected from an adult who received the MenACWY meningococcal vaccine as a control. Each CDR3 is given without its conserved first and last residue. The order of the fields is V gene, clone size, CDR3 protein. The size entry is marked missing in some rows and otherwise reads once, few, many or a size class.

V gene: TRBV5-1; clone size: few; CDR3 protein: ASSLTGDTEAF
V gene: TRBV18; clone size: few; CDR3 protein: ASSPRSALASEQY
V gene: TRBV30; clone size: .; CDR3 protein: AWSLGGNTQY
V gene: TRBV19; clone size: .; CDR3 protein: ASSISPQSNQPQH
V gene: TRBV5-1; clone size: .; CDR3 protein: ASSPESGRPTFLF
V gene: TRBV5-1; clone size: .; CDR3 protein: ASSFVGQANTEAF
V gene: TRBV18; clone size: .; CDR3 protein: ASSPGGQVNEKLF
V gene: TRBV19; clone size: .; CDR3 protein: ASSTLEGASNQPQH
V gene: TRBV3-1/TRBV3-2; clone size: .; CDR3 protein: ASSQERVRSPLH
V gene: TRBV19; clone size: .; CDR3 protein: ASSIGVGGTGYEKLF
V gene: TRBV6-2/TRBV6-3; clone size: once; CDR3 protein: ASSRPGELF
V gene: TRBV28; clone size: .; CDR3 protein: ASSLTGRPEAF
V gene: TRBV28; clone size: once; CDR3 protein: ASSFPGQSQPQH
V gene: TRBV21-1; clone size: .; CDR3 protein: ASSKGLAGGRTGELF
V gene: TRBV10-3; clone size: .; CDR3 protein: AISESGQGHSYEQY
V gene: TRBV28; clone size: .; CDR3 protein: ASSWSEKLF
V gene: TRBV24-1; clone size: .; CDR3 protein: ATSDPAPGTGTYNEQF
V gene: TRBV6-2/TRBV6-3; clone size: .; CDR3 protein: ASSPVGGRGPSGRVENEQF
V gene: TRBV7-7; clone size: .; CDR3 protein: ASSRSGTTGELF
V gene: TRBV25-1; clone size: .; CDR3 protein: ASSDPGQGEAGELF
V gene: TRBV7-2; clone size: .; CDR3 protein: ASSAGTAHGYT
V gene: TRBV9; clone size: .; CDR3 protein: ASSVEPGNDEQF
V gene: TRBV7-9; clone size: .; CDR3 protein: ASSRDRATNEKLF
V gene: TRBV11-2; clone size: .; CDR3 protein: ASSLQGSDSPLH
V gene: TRBV4-3; clone size: few; CDR3 protein: ASALEEGQTASGNTIY
V gene: TRBV7-9; clone size: once; CDR3 protein: ASSLGPSGEKNIQY
V gene: TRBV12-1; clone size: .; CDR3 protein: ASSGLYEETQY
V gene: TRBV4-1; clone size: .; CDR3 protein: ASSQEYAGNTIY
V gene: TRBV2; clone size: .; CDR3 protein: ASSGANAGELF
V gene: TRBV5-1; clone size: once; CDR3 protein: ASSRGTGGDQPQH
V gene: TRBV6-5; clone size: .; CDR3 protein: ASSRRTDEKLF
V gene: TRBV2; clone size: .; CDR3 protein: ASSRDLAGDYEQY
V gene: TRBV18; clone size: .; CDR3 protein: ASSPGLAGVNEQF
V gene: TRBV6-1; clone size: .; CDR3 protein: ASSERQAYGYT
V gene: TRBV7-2; clone size: .; CDR3 protein: AIRGQSGNTIY
V gene: TRBV19; clone size: once; CDR3 protein: ASSKAGTGGRDIQY
V gene: TRBV5-6; clone size: .; CDR3 protein: ASSLDGRGTGELF
V gene: TRBV4-3; clone size: .; CDR3 protein: ASSQDLVYTYYEQY
V gene: TRBV7-9; clone size: .; CDR3 protein: ASSLAWGGNYGYT
V gene: TRBV5-4; clone size: .; CDR3 protein: ASSARQGGYGYT
V gene: TRBV29-1; clone size: .; CDR3 protein: SLAGTGEGDTQY
V gene: TRBV28; clone size: .; CDR3 protein: ASSLNWVSEAF
V gene: TRBV29-1; clone size: once; CDR3 protein: SVEGGRGEPQH
V gene: TRBV7-9; clone size: once; CDR3 protein: ASSTTHNTNTEAF
V gene: TRBV5-8; clone size: .; CDR3 protein: ASSLGHGALGTDTQY
V gene: TRBV5-1; clone size: few; CDR3 protein: ASSISPGEAGNTIY
V gene: TRBV10-1; clone size: .; CDR3 protein: ASSEGLASDYEQY
V gene: TRBV28; clone size: .; CDR3 protein: ASSFGGLAGRNEQF
V gene: TRBV29-1; clone size: .; CDR3 protein: SGYKRGEETQY
V gene: TRBV30; clone size: .; CDR3 protein: AWRGAGEGYEQY
V gene: TRBV9; clone size: .; CDR3 protein: ASSVEGGPLVRPGELF
V gene: TRBV3-1/TRBV3-2; clone size: .; CDR3 protein: ASSPGRGDQPQH
V gene: TRBV30; clone size: .; CDR3 protein: AWKESTSGRGSYNEQF
V gene: TRBV19; clone size: .; CDR3 protein: ASSADRGDSPLH